Shown below are 11 T cell receptor beta chains from a single sample sequenced in a study of CD8+ T cells in alopecia areata. cDNA reverse transcribed from extracted RNA served as the sequencing template. The protocol was immunoSEQ multiplex PCR, while the TCRdb copy is restricted to in-frame clones and leaves out a portion. The sample lists about 130,000 clones; roughly 61% were seen once. The sample was CD4+ T cells sorted from blood, taken at week 0. These receptors were taken from a human donor with alopecia areata.

The rearrangement joins TRBV28 to TRBJ2-7; D not resolved. The CDR3 sequence is 13 residues long. Germline V lookup: CDR1 MDHEN, CDR2 SYDVKM. Trimming removed 7 bases from V and 3 bases from J, with 13 bases in between. The CDR3 nucleotides read TGTGCCAGCACCCCTTCTCGGGTCTACGAGCAGTACTTC. Translating it yields CASTPSRVYEQYF.

The rearrangement joins TRBV23-1 to TRBJ2-5; D is unresolved. TRBV23-1 is known as an ORF, though its function is uncertain. The V end lost 0 bases, the J end lost 0 bases, and 8 bases lay between the germline ends. The CDR3 has 15 residues. DNA for the CDR3: TGCGCCAGCAGTCAATCGGCTCCACACCAAGAGACCCAGTACTTC. Residues: CASSQSAPHQETQYF.

This chain links TRBV25-1 with TRBJ2-3; a weak D match, TRBD2 (5 bases). CDR3 length: 17 amino acids. CDR1 and CDR2 from the germline V gene are MGHDK and SYGVNS. Trimming cost V 4 bases and J 2 bases, with 19 bases left between them. The DNA of the CDR3 is TGTGCCAGCAGTGTCTCACGTCGGGGAGAACTCACAGATACGCAGTATTTT. This sequence encodes CASSVSRRGELTDTQYF. Supplemented by reference TRBV25-1 and TRBJ2-3, the full variable domain reads EADIYQTPRYLVIGTGKKITLECSQTMGHDKMYWYQQDPGMELHLIHYSYGVNSTEKGDLSSESTVSRIRTEHFPLTLESARPSHTSQYLCASSVSRRGELTDTQYFGPGTRLTVL.

This clone was observed many times. V usage is TRBV2 and J usage is TRBJ2-7; 7 bases are shared with TRBD2. After removal of 4 bases from V and 3 bases from J, the junction contained 6 bases not matched to a gene. Germline CDR1 and CDR2: SNHLY and FYNNEI. The CDR3 has 14 residues. CDR3 sequence: CASSATRGIYEQYF. The CDR3 DNA reads as TGTGCCAGCAGTGCAACGCGGGGGATCTACGAGCAGTACTTC.

V usage is TRBV6-6 and J usage is TRBJ2-7, with TRBD1 matching 9 bases. The CDR3 contains 13 residues. The V and J ends lost 6 bases and 4 bases, in that order; junction bases with no gene match: 4. CDR1 is MNHNY, CDR2 SVGAGI, per germline (reference sequence). CDR3 in DNA: TGTGCCAGCAGCCCGGACAGGGGATACGAGCAGTACTTC. The encoded protein is CASSPDRGYEQYF.

This clone has only a few counts. V usage is TRBV7-2 and J usage is TRBJ1-5; D remains unclear. The CDR3 consists of 14 residues. Germline V lookup: CDR1 SGHTA, CDR2 FQGNSA. Deletions cut 1 base from V and 7 bases from J, with 11 bases between. The CDR3 spells CASSLGHNPQPQHF. CDR3 in DNA: TGTGCCAGCAGCTTAGGACACAACCCCCAGCCCCAGCATTTT.

This chain joins TRBV5-1 and TRBJ2-7; 8 bases agree with TRBD2. The CDR3 is made up of 14 amino acids. CDR1 is SGHRS, CDR2 YFSETQ, per germline. Germline trimming cut 3 bases from V and 6 bases from J; bases unmatched to any gene: 8. Written as DNA, the CDR3 is TGCGCCAGCAGCTCTATCGGGAGGGCCGGCGAGCAGTACTTC. This encodes CASSSIGRAGEQYF.

This chain links TRBV7-2 with TRBJ2-7, with no clear D. V was clipped by 4 bases and J by 5 bases, with 12 bases between them. CDR3 length equals 13 residues. Looked up from germline, CDR1 is SGHTA and CDR2 is FQGNSA. The CDR3 bases are TGTGCCAGCAGCTCCGGACGGGCTGACGAGCAGTACTTC. Its translation is CASSSGRADEQYF.

The chain uses TRBV6-5 and TRBJ1-1, with TRBD1 identical over 8 bases. Trimming removed 6 bases from V and 1 base from J; junction bases left unmatched: 4. The CDR3 extends over 14 amino acids. CDR1 MNHEY and CDR2 SVGAGI come from the germline V gene. CDR3 region: CASRRQGTNTEAFF. Written as DNA, the CDR3 is TGTGCCAGCAGACGACAGGGGACGAACACTGAAGCTTTCTTT.

This sequence joins TRBV5-1 and TRBJ2-3; 15 nucleotides align to TRBD2. Germline CDR1 is SGHRS and CDR2 is YFSETQ. J was trimmed by 4 bases and V by 3 bases; bases with no gene match: 3. The CDR3 has 16 residues. The CDR3 DNA sequence: TGCGCCAGCAGCTGGGGACTAGCGGGAGGTCCAGATACGCAGTATTTT. Its translation is CASSWGLAGGPDTQYF.

The genes are TRBV6-5 and TRBJ2-5; tentatively, D is TRBD1 or TRBD2 (5 bases each). Looked up from germline, CDR1 is MNHEY and CDR2 is SVGAGI. The CDR3 contains 15 residues. V was pared by 0 bases and J by 4 bases, with 12 bases between. The chain's CDR3 is CASSYSGEIPETQYF. The CDR3 nucleotides are TGTGCCAGCAGTTACTCGGGGGAGATCCCAGAGACCCAGTACTTC.